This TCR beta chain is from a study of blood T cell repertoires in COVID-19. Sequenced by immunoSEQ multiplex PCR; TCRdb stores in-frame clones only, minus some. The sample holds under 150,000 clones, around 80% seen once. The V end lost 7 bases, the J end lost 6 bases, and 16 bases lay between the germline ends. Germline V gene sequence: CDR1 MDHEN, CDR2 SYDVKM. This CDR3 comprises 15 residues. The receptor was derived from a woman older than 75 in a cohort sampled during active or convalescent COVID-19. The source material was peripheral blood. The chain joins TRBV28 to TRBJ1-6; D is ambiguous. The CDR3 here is CASTRGSWGNSPLHF. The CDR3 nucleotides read TGTGCCAGCACGAGAGGGTCTTGGGGTAATTCACCCCTCCACTTT. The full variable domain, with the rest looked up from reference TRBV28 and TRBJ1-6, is DVKVTQSSRYLVKRTGEKVFLECVQDMDHENMFWYRQDPGLGLRLIYFSYDVKMKEKGDIPEGYSVSREKKERFSLILESASTNQTSMYLCASTRGSWGNSPLHFGNGTRLTVT.